This T cell receptor beta chain comes out of a study of cytomegalovirus exposure and HLA in healthy donors. A remark on this clone: As yet, its antigen is unknown. Distinct nucleotide sequences in the sample also encode this CDR3.

V was pared by 6 bases and J by 0 bases, with 12 bases between. The CDR3 contains 14 residues. CDR1 and CDR2 from the germline V gene are SNHLY and FYNNEI. The PCR contained 60 Vbeta and 13 Jbeta primers. Study processing details: Later, an analysis found approximately 80 million unique TCR beta chains, and around 10 million of these were shared. Only in-frame clones appear in the TCRdb table, and some are missing; sequencing was by immunoSEQ multiplex PCR. V, J and clone size are taken as reported in that table, and D and trimming were inferred from the DNA itself. The sample gives 150,000 to 200,000 clones, 68% of which show up once; around 3% is in the top ten. Overall study results and limits: The dataset shows that most TCR sequences were rare, while some public TCRs occurred in many donors. It was reported that the classifier diagnosed cytomegalovirus status with high specificity and sensitivity in both the original and validation cohorts.

This sequence originates from a woman in her thirties or forties in good health and CMV-seropositive. The V gene is TRBV2, the J gene TRBJ2-7; the D gene is possibly TRBD1 (6 bases). Material: PBMCs. The CDR3 reads CASSRQGSSYEQYF. The CDR3 DNA sequence: TGTGCCAGCAGCCGCCAGGGGTCCTCCTACGAGCAGTACTTC.